A single sample is the source of the 23 T cell receptor beta chains below, sequenced in a study of T cells in Graves' hyperthyroidism and ophthalmopathy. Regions amplified from RNA transcripts were the TCR beta CDR3 regions. An initial round of RT-PCR targeting the TCR CDR3 relied on the HTBI primer set. TCRdb reanalysed the multiplex PCR reads using MiXCR and keeps one entry per CDR3 protein. The table includes 300,000 to 400,000 distinct CDR3 sequences, around 14% detected once. The sequencing input was blood. These receptors originate from a woman under 30 with Graves' hyperthyroidism.

This clonotype appeared a few times. The rearrangement joins TRBV20-1 to TRBJ2-5, with 9 bases that match TRBD1. Germline V gives CDR1 DFQATT, CDR2 SNEGSKA (reference sequence). The CDR3 length is 13 residues. Trimming at V came to 6 bases and at J to 5 bases, leaving 7 bases not matched to a gene. In DNA form, the CDR3 reads TGCAGTGCAAGTCTACAGGGGGCGGAGACCCAGTACTTC. Its protein is CSASLQGAETQYF.

This clonotype showed up many times. This rearrangement joins TRBV6-1 to TRBJ2-7, with TRBD2 as a possible D gene (6 bases). Germline V gene sequence: CDR1 MNHNS, CDR2 SASEGT. The V end was cut by 4 bases, the J end by 4 bases, with 14 bases between. The CDR3 has 14 amino acids. The chain's CDR3 is CASSGTGGTYEQYF. The DNA of the CDR3 is TGTGCCAGCAGTGGGACGGGTGGGACTTACGAGCAGTACTTC.

There are many counts of this clonotype. The chain uses TRBV7-3 and TRBJ2-5, with 8 bases matching TRBD2. Germline lookup yields CDR1 SGHTA and CDR2 FQGTGA. Trimming cost V 5 bases and J 5 bases; bases outside gene matches: 10. This CDR3 region has 15 residues. CDR3 protein: CASSQTSGSSETQYF. In DNA form, the CDR3 reads TGTGCCAGCAGCCAAACCAGCGGGAGCTCGGAGACCCAGTACTTC.

This clonotype has at least ten counts. The chain employs TRBV30 and TRBJ1-1; D not certain. Between the trimmed V and J ends, which lost 2 bases and 2 bases, there was a span of 24 bases. The CDR3 runs 18 residues. Germline V CDR1 and CDR2: GTSNPN, SVGIG (reference sequence). CDR3 nucleotide sequence: TGTGCCTGGAGTCCCACTACGTCGACAAGAAGATCCAACACTGAAGCTTTCTTT. Encoded protein: CAWSPTTSTRRSNTEAFF.

This chain uses TRBV7-3 with TRBJ1-2; 9 bases are shared with TRBD1. The germline gives CDR1 SGHTA, CDR2 FQGTGA. V was clipped by 5 bases and J by 5 bases; unmatched bases: 9. The CDR3 spans 15 residues. The CDR3 reads CASSPETGGGYGYTF. As DNA, the CDR3 is TGTGCCAGCAGCCCCGAGACAGGGGGAGGGTATGGCTACACCTTC.

As for this clonotype: A read error may explain this, as a much larger clone is one base away. The chain recombines TRBV11-1 with TRBJ2-5, with unresolved D. The CDR3 is 14 residues long. Germline CDR1 is SGHAT and CDR2 is FQDESV (reference sequence). V dropped 1 base and J dropped 2 bases, with 8 bases sitting between them. CDR3 nucleotides: TGTGCCAGCAGCTTAGGACCGAATCAAGAGACCCAGTACTTC. Translated: CASSLGPNQETQYF.

Ten or more counts support this clonotype. The chain couples TRBV29-1 to TRBJ1-1; tentatively, D is TRBD1 (5 bases). CDR1 is SQVTM, CDR2 ANQGSEA, per germline. Trimming removed 6 bases from V and 1 base from J, with 21 bases in between. This CDR3 is built from 16 residues. CDR3 residues: CSVDRGSQRENTEAFF. CDR3 nucleotides: TGCAGCGTCGATAGGGGCAGCCAGAGAGAGAACACTGAAGCTTTCTTT. The full variable domain, with the rest looked up from reference TRBV29-1 and TRBJ1-1, is SAVISQKPSRDICQRGTSLTIQCQVDSQVTMMFWYRQQPGQSLTLIATANQGSEATYESGFVIDKFPISRPNLTFSTLTVSNMSPEDSSIYLCSVDRGSQRENTEAFFGQGTRLTVV.

The sample holds many counts of this clonotype. V gene TRBV20-1 combines with J gene TRBJ2-1, with TRBD2 as a possible D gene (5 bases). The V and J ends lost 5 bases and 4 bases respectively, with 9 bases between them. CDR3 length equals 12 residues. Looked up from germline, CDR1 is DFQATT and CDR2 is SNEGSKA (reference sequence). CDR3 in amino acids: CSASSLYNEQFF. CDR3 sequence (DNA): TGCAGTGCTTCTAGCCTTTACAATGAGCAGTTCTTC.

This clonotype was seen many times. The V gene is TRBV19, the J gene TRBJ1-1; 8 nucleotides agree with TRBD1. The CDR3 covers 14 residues. The germline CDR1 and CDR2 sequences are LNHDA and SQIVND (reference sequence). Unmatched junction bases numbered 15, after V lost 10 bases and J lost 8 bases. CDR3 loop: CATKPIDRGSEAFF. In DNA, the CDR3 is TGTGCCACTAAACCTATTGACAGGGGAAGCGAAGCTTTCTTT. Full variable domain (remainder filled in from reference TRBV19 and TRBJ1-1): DGGITQSPKYLFRKEGQNVTLSCEQNLNHDAMYWYRQDPGQGLRLIYYSQIVNDFQKGDIAEGYSVSREKKESFPLTVTSAQKNPTAFYLCATKPIDRGSEAFFGQGTRLTVV.

This clonotype was counted at least ten times. The chain employs TRBV7-9 and TRBJ2-7, with 10 bases lining up with TRBD2. Germline CDR1 is SEHNR and CDR2 is FQNEAQ (reference sequence). Trimming at V came to 8 bases and at J to 6 bases, leaving 10 bases not matched to a gene. There are 14 residues in the CDR3. CDR3 loop: CASGRGLAVSEQYF. CDR3 DNA sequence: TGTGCCAGCGGCCGCGGACTAGCGGTAAGCGAGCAGTACTTC.

This clonotype was detected many times. This chain joins TRBV7-9 and TRBJ2-7; 12 bases match TRBD2. Trimming at V came to 3 bases and at J to 4 bases, leaving 4 bases not matched to a gene. Germline-derived CDR1 and CDR2 are SEHNR and FQNEAQ (reference sequence). The length of the CDR3 is 15 residues. The CDR3 protein is CASSLAGTSGYEQYF. The DNA for the CDR3 is TGTGCCAGCAGCTTGGCCGGGACTAGCGGGTACGAGCAGTACTTC. The variable domain in full, with the rest retrieved from reference TRBV7-9 and TRBJ2-7, is DTGVSQNPRHKITKRGQNVTFRCDPISEHNRLYWYRQTLGQGPEFLTYFQNEAQLEKSRLLSDRFSAERPKGSFSTLEIQRTEQGDSAMYLCASSLAGTSGYEQYFGPGTRLTVT.

Many counts were recorded for this clonotype. CDR3 sequence: CASSPSRGTYTGELFF. The CDR3 DNA follows: TGTGCCAGCAGCCCCAGTCGGGGGACCTACACCGGGGAGCTGTTTTTT. The chain carries TRBV7-8 and TRBJ2-2; possible D gene TRBD2, 6 bases. The CDR3 is 16 residues long. Germline loops: CDR1 SGHVS, CDR2 FQNEAQ. Between the trimmed V and J ends, which lost 5 bases and 3 bases, there was a span of 16 bases.

This clonotype was observed at least ten times. V and J are TRBV5-1 and TRBJ2-1; D gene unclear. This CDR3 is 17 amino acids long. CDR1 and CDR2 from the germline V gene are SGHRS and YFSETQ. The ends were cut back, 4 bases at V and 3 bases at J, with 20 bases in the middle. In DNA form, the CDR3 reads TGCGCCAGCAGCGCGCGGAACTATCGGACGGTCTACAATGAGCAGTTCTTC. This translates into CASSARNYRTVYNEQFF.

This clonotype was detected ten times or more. The chain carries TRBV7-6 and TRBJ2-2; possibly TRBD1 or TRBD2 for D (5 bases each). The germline V and J ends were trimmed by 1 base and 7 bases, with 22 bases remaining between them. The CDR3 is 18 amino acids. The V gene's germline CDR1 is SGHVS and CDR2 FNYEAQ. The CDR3 loop is CASSLGGSYLIGGGELFF. In DNA, the CDR3 is TGTGCCAGCAGCTTAGGGGGGTCTTACCTTATCGGTGGCGGGGAGCTGTTTTTT.

This clonotype was picked up many times. The chain has TRBV30 and TRBJ2-5; D might be TRBD2 (5 bases). The CDR3 sequence is 13 residues long. The V end lost 3 bases, the J end lost 2 bases, and 10 bases lay between the germline ends. The V gene's germline CDR1 is GTSNPN and CDR2 SVGIG (reference sequence). The CDR3 nucleotides read TGTGCCTGGAGATGGAGCGGACAAGAGACCCAGTACTTC. The encoded protein is CAWRWSGQETQYF.

This clonotype was found a few times. V gene TRBV29-1 combines with J gene TRBJ2-1; 14 bases are shared with TRBD2. V trimming: 6 bases; J trimming: 5 bases; junction bases outside the gene matches: 9. The germline V gene has CDR1 SQVTM and CDR2 ANQGSEA. The CDR3 length is 16 residues. CDR3 DNA sequence: TGCAGCGTAGCCGGGACTAGCGGGGGTAAGAACAATGAGCAGTTCTTC. The encoded protein is CSVAGTSGGKNNEQFF.

This clonotype came up many times. CDR3 bases: TGCGCCAGCAGCTTGGGGACTCCTAAAACAGATACGCAGTATTTT. Protein product: CASSLGTPKTDTQYF. V usage is TRBV5-1 and J usage is TRBJ2-3; tentatively, D is TRBD2 (5 bases). There are 15 residues in the CDR3. Germline CDR1 and CDR2: SGHRS and YFSETQ. The germline V and J ends were trimmed by 0 bases and 3 bases, with 11 bases remaining between them.

This clonotype occurred many times. The V and J genes are TRBV20-1 and TRBJ2-5; 12 bases map to TRBD2. The length of the CDR3 is 16 residues. Germline assignment: CDR1 DFQATT and CDR2 SNEGSKA (reference sequence). V shed 0 bases, J shed 2 bases, and the junction held 4 bases outside the gene matches. DNA for the CDR3: TGCAGTGCTAGAGACTGGACTAGCGGGATACAAGAGACCCAGTACTTC. Residues: CSARDWTSGIQETQYF.

This rearrangement joins TRBV7-9 to TRBJ2-4; 7 bases line up with TRBD1. CDR3 length equals 15 residues. The V gene end was trimmed by 5 bases and the J gene end by 0 bases; junction bases not matched to a gene: 4. Germline loops: CDR1 SEHNR, CDR2 FQNEAQ (reference sequence). The CDR3 here is CASSRQGLAKNIQYF. The DNA of the CDR3 is TGTGCCAGCAGCCGACAGGGTTTAGCCAAAAACATTCAGTACTTC.

There are many counts of this clonotype. The rearrangement joins TRBV7-3 to TRBJ1-6; 8 bases are shared with TRBD1. This CDR3 is built from 14 residues. Germline trimming cut 6 bases from V and 8 bases from J; bases unmatched to any gene: 6. Germline CDR1 reads SGHTA; CDR2 reads FQGTGA. CDR3 sequence reads: CASSSGTGHSPLHF. DNA for the CDR3: TGTGCCAGCAGTTCCGGGACAGGTCATTCACCCCTCCACTTT.

This clonotype has only a few counts. This chain joins TRBV4-2 and TRBJ2-2; D gene ambiguous. Between the trimmed V and J ends, which lost 4 bases and 0 bases, there was a span of 12 bases. Germline CDR1 is LGHNA and CDR2 is YNFKEQ. This CDR3 is built from 16 residues. CDR3 sequence reads: CASSPTSRANTGELFF. The CDR3 coding sequence is TGTGCCAGCAGCCCAACGAGCCGAGCGAACACCGGGGAGCTGTTTTTT.

This clonotype has ten or more counts. The chain has TRBV7-2 and TRBJ2-6; 8 bases are a match to TRBD1. Germline V lookup: CDR1 SGHTA, CDR2 FQGNSA. The length of the CDR3 is 16 residues. With V trimmed by 5 bases and J by 2 bases, 5 bases remained unmatched. The CDR3 nucleotides read TGTGCCAGCAGCGCCCCGACAGGGGCTGGGGCCAACGTCCTGACTTTC. Translating gives CASSAPTGAGANVLTF.

This clonotype was seen a few times. A much bigger clone sits one base away, suggesting this may be a read error. This chain joins TRBV28 and TRBJ1-6, with D tentatively TRBD1 (6 bases). The CDR3 consists of 14 residues. V was cut by 5 bases and J by 10 bases, with 15 bases left in between. Germline V gives CDR1 MDHEN, CDR2 SYDVKM. This CDR3 reads CASSVTGNGSPLHF. As DNA, the CDR3 is TGTGCCAGCAGTGTAACAGGGAACGGATCACCCCTCCACTTT.